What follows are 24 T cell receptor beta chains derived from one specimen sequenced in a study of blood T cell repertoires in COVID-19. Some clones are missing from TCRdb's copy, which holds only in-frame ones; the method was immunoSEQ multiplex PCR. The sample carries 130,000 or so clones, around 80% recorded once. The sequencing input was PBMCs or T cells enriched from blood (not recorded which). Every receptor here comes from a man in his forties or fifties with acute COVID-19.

CDR3 sequence (DNA): TGCGCCAGCAGCTTGGGACTAGCGGGAGTCGGAGAGACCCAGTACTTC. It translates to CASSLGLAGVGETQYF. The chain links TRBV5-1 to TRBJ2-5; 12 bases agree with TRBD2. Looked up from germline, CDR1 is SGHRS and CDR2 is YFSETQ. Trimming removed 0 bases from V and 4 bases from J; junction bases left unmatched: 4. The CDR3 is 16 residues long.

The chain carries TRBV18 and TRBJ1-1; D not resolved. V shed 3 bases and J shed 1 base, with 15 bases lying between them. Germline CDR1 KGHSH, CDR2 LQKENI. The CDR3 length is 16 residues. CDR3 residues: CASSPQALRENTEAFF. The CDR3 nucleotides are TGTGCCAGCTCACCTCAGGCCTTACGGGAGAACACTGAAGCTTTCTTT.

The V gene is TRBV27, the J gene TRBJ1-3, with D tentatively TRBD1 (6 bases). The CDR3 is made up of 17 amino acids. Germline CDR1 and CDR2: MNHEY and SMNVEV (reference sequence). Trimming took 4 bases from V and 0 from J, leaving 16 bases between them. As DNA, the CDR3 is TGTGCCAGCAGTTCCTCGCCGGACAGCCTCTCTGGAAACACCATATATTTT. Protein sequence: CASSSSPDSLSGNTIYF.

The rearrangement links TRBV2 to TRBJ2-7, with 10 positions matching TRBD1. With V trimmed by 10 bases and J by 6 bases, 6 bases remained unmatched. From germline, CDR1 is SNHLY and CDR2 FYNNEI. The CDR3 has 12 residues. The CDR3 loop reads CATRQGAGEQYF. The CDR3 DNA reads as TGTGCCACCCGACAGGGGGCTGGCGAGCAGTACTTC.

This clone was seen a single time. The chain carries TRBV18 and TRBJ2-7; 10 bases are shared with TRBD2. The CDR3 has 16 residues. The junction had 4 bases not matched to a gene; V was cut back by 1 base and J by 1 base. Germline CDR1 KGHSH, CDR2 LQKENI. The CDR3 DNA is TGTGCCAGCTCACCACAAAGGACTAGCGGATCCTACGAGCAGTACTTC. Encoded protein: CASSPQRTSGSYEQYF.

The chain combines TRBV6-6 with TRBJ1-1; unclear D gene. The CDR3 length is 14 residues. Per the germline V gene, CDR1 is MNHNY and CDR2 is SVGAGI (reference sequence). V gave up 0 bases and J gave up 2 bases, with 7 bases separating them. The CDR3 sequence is CASSYSEGNTEAFF. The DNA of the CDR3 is TGTGCCAGCAGTTACTCAGAGGGAAACACTGAAGCTTTCTTT.

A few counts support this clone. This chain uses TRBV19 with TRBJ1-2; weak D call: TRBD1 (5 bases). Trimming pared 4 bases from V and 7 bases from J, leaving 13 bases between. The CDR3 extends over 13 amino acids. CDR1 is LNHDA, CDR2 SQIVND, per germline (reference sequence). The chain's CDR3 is CASSRGTPVGYTF. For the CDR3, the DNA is TGTGCCAGTAGTAGGGGGACTCCTGTTGGCTACACCTTC.

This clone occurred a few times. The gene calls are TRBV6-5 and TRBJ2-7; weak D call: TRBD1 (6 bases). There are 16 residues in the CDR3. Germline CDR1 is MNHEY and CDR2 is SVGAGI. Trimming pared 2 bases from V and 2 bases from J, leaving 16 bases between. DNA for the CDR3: TGTGCCAGCAGTTACGCATCCGGGACACCTACCTACGAGCAGTACTTC. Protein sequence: CASSYASGTPTYEQYF.

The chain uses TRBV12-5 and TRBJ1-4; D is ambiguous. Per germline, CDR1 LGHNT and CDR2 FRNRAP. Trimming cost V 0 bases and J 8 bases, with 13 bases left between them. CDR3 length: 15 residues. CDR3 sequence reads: CASGLVRGAWEKLFF. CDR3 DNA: TGTGCTAGTGGTTTGGTAAGAGGCGCATGGGAAAAACTGTTTTTT. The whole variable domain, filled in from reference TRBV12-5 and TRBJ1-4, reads DARVTQTPRHKVTEMGQEVTMRCQPILGHNTVFWYRQTMMQGLELLAYFRNRAPLDDSGMPKDRFSAEMPDATLATLKIQPSEPRDSAVYFCASGLVRGAWEKLFFGSGTQLSVL.

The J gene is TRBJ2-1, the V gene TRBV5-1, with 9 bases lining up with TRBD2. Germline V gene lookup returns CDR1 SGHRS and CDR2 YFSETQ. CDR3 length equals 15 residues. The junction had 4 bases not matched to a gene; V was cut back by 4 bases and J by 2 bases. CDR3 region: CASSVTSGTYNEQFF. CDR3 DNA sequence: TGCGCCAGCAGCGTGACTAGCGGAACCTACAATGAGCAGTTCTTC.

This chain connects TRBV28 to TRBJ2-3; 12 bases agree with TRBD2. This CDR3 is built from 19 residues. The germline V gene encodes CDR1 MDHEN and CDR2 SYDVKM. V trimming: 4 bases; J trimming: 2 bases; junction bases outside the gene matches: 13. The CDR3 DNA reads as TGTGCCAGCAGTTCTACCGGGACTAGCGGGTTTCCCAACACAGATACGCAGTATTTT. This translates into CASSSTGTSGFPNTDTQYF.

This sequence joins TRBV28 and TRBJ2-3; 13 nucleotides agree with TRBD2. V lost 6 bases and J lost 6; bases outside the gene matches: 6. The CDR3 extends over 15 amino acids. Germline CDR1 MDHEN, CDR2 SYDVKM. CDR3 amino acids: CASSETSGRKDTQYF. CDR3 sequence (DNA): TGTGCCAGCAGCGAGACTAGCGGGAGGAAGGATACGCAGTATTTT.

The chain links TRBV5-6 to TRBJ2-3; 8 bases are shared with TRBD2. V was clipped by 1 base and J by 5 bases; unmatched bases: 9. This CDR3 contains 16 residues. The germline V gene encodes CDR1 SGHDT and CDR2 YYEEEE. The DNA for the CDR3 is TGTGCCAGCAGCTTGATAACGGGGGGGCCGGGAGATACGCAGTATTTT. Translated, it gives CASSLITGGPGDTQYF.

The CDR3 DNA is TGCAGTTCATCGGGTTGGGAAGAGACCCAGTACTTC. The encoded protein is CSSSGWEETQYF. The chain joins TRBV29-1 to TRBJ2-5; D is unresolved. Germline assignment: CDR1 SQVTM and CDR2 ANQGSEA. The CDR3 covers 12 residues.

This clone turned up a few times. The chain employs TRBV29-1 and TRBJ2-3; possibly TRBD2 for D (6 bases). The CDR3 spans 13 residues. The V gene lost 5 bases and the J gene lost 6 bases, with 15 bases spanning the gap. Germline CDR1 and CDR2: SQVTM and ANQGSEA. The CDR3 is CSVREGTGDTQYF. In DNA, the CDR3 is TGCAGCGTTAGGGAAGGGACTGGGGATACGCAGTATTTT.

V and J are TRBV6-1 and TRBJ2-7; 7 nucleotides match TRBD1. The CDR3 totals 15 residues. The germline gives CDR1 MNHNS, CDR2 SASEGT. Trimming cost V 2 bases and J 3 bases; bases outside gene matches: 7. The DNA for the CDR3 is TGTGCCAGCAGTGAATGGGGACAGACCGTCTACGAGCAGTACTTC. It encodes CASSEWGQTVYEQYF.

CDR3 coding DNA: TGTGCCAGCAGAAACGAGGTCGATGAAAAACTGTTTTTT. It codes for CASRNEVDEKLFF. The chain combines TRBV14 with TRBJ1-4; D uncertain. This CDR3 has 13 residues. Germline CDR1 SGHDN, CDR2 FVKESK. The germline V and J ends were trimmed by 6 bases and 6 bases, with 11 bases remaining between them.

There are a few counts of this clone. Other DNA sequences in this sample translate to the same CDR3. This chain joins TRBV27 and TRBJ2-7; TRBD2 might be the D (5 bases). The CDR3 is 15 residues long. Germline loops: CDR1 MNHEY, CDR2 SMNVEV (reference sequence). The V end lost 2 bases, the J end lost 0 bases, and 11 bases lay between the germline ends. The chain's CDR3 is CASSLGSGRSYEQYF. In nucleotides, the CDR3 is TGTGCCAGCAGTTTAGGGAGCGGACGCTCCTACGAGCAGTACTTC.

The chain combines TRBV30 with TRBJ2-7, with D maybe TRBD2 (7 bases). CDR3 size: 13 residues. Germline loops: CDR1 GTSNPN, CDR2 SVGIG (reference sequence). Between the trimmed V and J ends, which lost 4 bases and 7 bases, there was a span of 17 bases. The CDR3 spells CAWIGGARWEQYF. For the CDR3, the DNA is TGTGCCTGGATTGGGGGGGCTCGATGGGAGCAGTACTTC.

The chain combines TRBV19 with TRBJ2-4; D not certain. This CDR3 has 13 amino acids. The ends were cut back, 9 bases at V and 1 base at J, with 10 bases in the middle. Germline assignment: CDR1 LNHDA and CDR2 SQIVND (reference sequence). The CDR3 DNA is TGTGCCAGCGGCGAGGCTGCCAAAAACATTCAGTACTTC. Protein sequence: CASGEAAKNIQYF.

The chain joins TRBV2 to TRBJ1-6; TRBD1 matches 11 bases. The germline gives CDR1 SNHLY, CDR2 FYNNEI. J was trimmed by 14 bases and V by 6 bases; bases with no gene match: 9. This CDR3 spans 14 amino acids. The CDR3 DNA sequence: TGTGCCAGCAGAAGGGACAGGGGGTTCATCACCCTCCACTTT. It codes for CASRRDRGFITLHF.

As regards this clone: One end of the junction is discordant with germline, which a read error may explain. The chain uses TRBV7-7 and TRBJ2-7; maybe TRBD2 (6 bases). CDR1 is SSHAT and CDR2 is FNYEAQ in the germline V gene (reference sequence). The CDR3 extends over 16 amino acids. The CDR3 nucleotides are TGTGCTAGCAGCCCTAGCCGGGAACTAGCTACCTACGAGCAGTACTTC. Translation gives CASSPSRELATYEQYF.

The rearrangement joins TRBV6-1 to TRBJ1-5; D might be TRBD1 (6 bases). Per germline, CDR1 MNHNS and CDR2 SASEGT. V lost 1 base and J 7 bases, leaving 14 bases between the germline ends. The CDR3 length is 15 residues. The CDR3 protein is CASSEVVGGLQPQHF. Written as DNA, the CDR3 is TGTGCCAGCAGTGAAGTGGTAGGGGGATTACAGCCCCAGCATTTT.

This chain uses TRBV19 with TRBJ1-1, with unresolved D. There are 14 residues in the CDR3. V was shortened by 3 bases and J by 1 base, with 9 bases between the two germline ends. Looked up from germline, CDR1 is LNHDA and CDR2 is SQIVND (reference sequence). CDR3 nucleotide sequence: TGTGCCAGTAGTATCGTTCCGGGGAACACTGAAGCTTTCTTT. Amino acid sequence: CASSIVPGNTEAFF.